The source of this T cell receptor beta chain is a study of blood T cell repertoires in COVID-19. About the study: Sites in the United States, Italy and Spain provided acute and convalescent COVID-19 samples. Sources were T cells, B-cell-depleted T cells, or PBMCs; the material itself was cDNA or gDNA.

After removal of 1 base from V and 3 bases from J, the junction contained 5 bases not matched to a gene. This CDR3 spans 15 amino acids. In germline, CDR1 is MDHEN, CDR2 SYDVKM. Profiled with immunoSEQ multiplex PCR; TCRdb holds only in-frame clones, not every one. The sample lists more than 70,000 clones, 70% to 90% occurring once. This TCR was recovered from an elderly woman with acute or convalescent COVID-19. The chain carries TRBV28 and TRBJ2-7; 8 positions match TRBD1. Input material: peripheral blood. CDR3 sequence reads: CASSLSRTGIYEQYF. The CDR3, as DNA: TGTGCCAGCAGTTTATCCCGGACAGGGATCTACGAGCAGTACTTC.